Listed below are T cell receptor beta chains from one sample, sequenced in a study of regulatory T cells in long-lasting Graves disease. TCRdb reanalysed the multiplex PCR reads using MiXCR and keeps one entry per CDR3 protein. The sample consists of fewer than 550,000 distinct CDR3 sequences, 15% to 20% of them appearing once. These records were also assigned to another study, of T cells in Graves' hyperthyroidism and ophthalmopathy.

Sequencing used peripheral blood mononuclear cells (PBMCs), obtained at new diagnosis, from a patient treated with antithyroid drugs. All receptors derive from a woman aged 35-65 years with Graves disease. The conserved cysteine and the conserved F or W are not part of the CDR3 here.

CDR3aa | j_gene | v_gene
ASSEGLPVTEAF | TRBJ1-1 | TRBV2
AISESISSYEQY | TRBJ2-7 | TRBV10-3
SVLHGLIMNTEAF | TRBJ1-1 | TRBV29-1
AWSVLNTGELF | TRBJ2-2 | TRBV30
ASSQTTDRSGNTIY | TRBJ1-3 | TRBV5-1
ASSESRTGDEQY | TRBJ2-7 | TRBV10-1
ASSSRVGGEQF | TRBJ2-1 | TRBV6-9
ASRGTQEAF | TRBJ1-1 | TRBV12-3/TRBV12-4
ASSLSGTGYSPLH | TRBJ1-6 | TRBV7-3
ASSVAGSYSPLH | TRBJ1-6 | TRBV7-4
ASTTSGGRFNEQF | TRBJ2-1 | TRBV27
AIRGTALSEQY | TRBJ2-7 | TRBV10-3
ASKLDRGDEKLF | TRBJ1-4 | TRBV6-2/TRBV6-3
SAQTQGGGTEAF | TRBJ1-1 | TRBV20-1
ASRHRGATEAF | TRBJ1-1 | TRBV3-1
ASKSVGLHPPGEQY | TRBJ2-7 | TRBV12-3/TRBV12-4
ASSGEGGNQPQH | TRBJ1-5 | TRBV9
SAGSRDGVQETQY | TRBJ2-5 | TRBV20-1
ASNAWTGAVATEAF | TRBJ1-1 | TRBV2
ASSPLAGVSTDTQY | TRBJ2-3 | TRBV7-3
ASSHRGSGYT | TRBJ1-2 | TRBV12-3/TRBV12-4
SVEDISNEKLF | TRBJ1-4 | TRBV29-1
ASSPPGQGAGNTIY | TRBJ1-3 | TRBV18
ATSRDSSTGELF | TRBJ2-2 | TRBV15
ASTFWGETQY | TRBJ2-5 | TRBV5-5
ASSRRDSVGGYT | TRBJ1-2 | TRBV7-2
ASSYAPAEEADNQPQH | TRBJ1-5 | TRBV28
ASSSGALMNTEAF | TRBJ1-1 | TRBV13
ASSQDATGGGYT | TRBJ1-2 | TRBV14
ASSRRDRGLDYEQY | TRBJ2-7 | TRBV4-1
ASSEGSNSPLH | TRBJ1-6 | TRBV6-4
SARTSGGTGYT | TRBJ1-2 | TRBV20-1
ASSAAALAYEQY | TRBJ2-7 | TRBV6-2/TRBV6-3
ASSRRGPQDSTDTQY | TRBJ2-3 | TRBV11-2
AWSPGGGNYDEQF | TRBJ2-1 | TRBV30
ASSGTSGPQETQY | TRBJ2-5 | TRBV7-2
ASSQDPRSEDTQY | TRBJ2-3 | TRBV4-1
ASSLVAGGNNEQF | TRBJ2-1 | TRBV5-1
ASSSGGHNSPLH | TRBJ1-6 | TRBV12-3/TRBV12-4
ASSLGLRPQGLVGNTIY | TRBJ1-3 | TRBV5-1
AGGVAGTVTGELF | TRBJ2-2 | TRBV10-2
AIQQENTGELF | TRBJ2-2 | TRBV10-3
ASSLGGSGGRDEQF | TRBJ2-1 | TRBV12-3/TRBV12-4
ASSLGLRETQY | TRBJ2-5 | TRBV12-3/TRBV12-4
ASSYSTGGLTGELF | TRBJ2-2 | TRBV6-5
AWRDRAYEQY | TRBJ2-7 | TRBV30
AWSVGYNSPLH | TRBJ1-6 | TRBV30
ASRTGASTDTQY | TRBJ2-3 | TRBV2
ASSIGLNDDYEQY | TRBJ2-7 | TRBV7-6
SARDMGPAGPEAF | TRBJ1-1 | TRBV20-1
ASSPQHTGGEQY | TRBJ2-7 | TRBV12-3/TRBV12-4
ATRDIEKLF | TRBJ1-4 | TRBV2
ASSRDSTPGELF | TRBJ2-2 | TRBV2
ASSPLAGSYNEQF | TRBJ2-1 | TRBV18
SASRQGRSYEQY | TRBJ2-7 | TRBV20-1